The 17 T cell receptor beta chains reported below all come from one sample, sequenced in a study of ipilimumab plus nivolumab after autologous stem cell transplantation. Method: immunoSEQ multiplex PCR; TCRdb's copy keeps in-frame clones and lacks some. The sample records about 19,000 clones, 81% being singletons. This specimen consisted of PBMCs, obtained in a trial of ipilimumab plus nivolumab as post-transplant consolidation. These receptors all stem from a male donor with diffuse large B-cell lymphoma.

This clone was counted a few times. This chain joins TRBV4-1 and TRBJ1-2; D is unclear. Germline CDR1 is MGHRA and CDR2 is YSYEKL. The V and J ends lost 1 base and 9 bases respectively, with 21 bases between them. The CDR3 is 16 residues long. CDR3 sequence reads: CASSQGWAEHPGSYTF. DNA of the CDR3: TGCGCCAGCAGCCAAGGGTGGGCAGAACACCCTGGGAGCTACACCTTC.

The chain carries TRBV5-8 and TRBJ2-3, with 14 bases that match TRBD2. The length of the CDR3 is 18 residues. The ends lost 2 bases at V and 0 bases at J; junction bases unmatched: 5. Germline V gives CDR1 SGHTS, CDR2 YDEGEE. Here the CDR3 DNA reads TGTGCCAGCAGCTTCGGACTAGCGGGGGGCACTAGCACAGATACGCAGTATTTT. Amino acid sequence: CASSFGLAGGTSTDTQYF.

This chain connects TRBV4-1 to TRBJ2-3; the D is unclear. Trimming left V 4 bases short and J 0 bases short, with 11 bases between. The CDR3 runs 15 residues. CDR1 is MGHRA and CDR2 is YSYEKL in the germline V gene. For the CDR3, the DNA is TGCGCCAGCAGCCCGGGCCCTACTAGCACAGATACGCAGTATTTT. It is translated as CASSPGPTSTDTQYF.

The chain carries TRBV30 and TRBJ1-1, with D possibly TRBD1 on 5 matching bases. The germline V gene has CDR1 GTSNPN and CDR2 SVGIG (reference sequence). The CDR3 contains 13 residues. V was shortened by 5 bases and J by 0 bases, with 10 bases between the two germline ends. In DNA form, the CDR3 reads TGTGCCTGGGCCCCAGGGATGAACACTGAAGCTTTCTTT. Protein: CAWAPGMNTEAFF.

The V gene is TRBV10-1, the J gene TRBJ2-3; tentatively, D is TRBD2 (5 bases). CDR1 and CDR2 (germline): WNHNN, SYGVQD (reference sequence). The CDR3 consists of 16 residues. Trimming pared 2 bases from V and 1 base from J, leaving 13 bases between. CDR3 sequence reads: CASSETELGRTDTQYF. The CDR3 DNA reads TGCGCCAGCAGTGAGACGGAACTAGGGCGCACAGATACGCAGTATTTT.

V usage is TRBV2 and J usage is TRBJ1-2, with D unresolved. The length of the CDR3 is 14 residues. Germline CDR1 is SNHLY and CDR2 is FYNNEI. Trimming shortened V by 5 bases and J by 1 base, and 11 bases separated the two germline ends. The CDR3 sequence: CASSFGVRNYGYTF. The CDR3 bases are TGTGCCAGCAGTTTTGGGGTCCGTAACTATGGCTACACCTTC.

The chain uses TRBV6-5 and TRBJ2-3; D is unclear. CDR1 is MNHEY, CDR2 SVGAGI, per germline. CDR3 length: 12 residues. V was shortened by 3 bases and J by 7 bases, with 8 bases between the two germline ends. The CDR3 DNA sequence: TGTGCCAGCAGTTATATGGGAAATACGCAGTATTTT. It codes for CASSYMGNTQYF.

The rearrangement uses TRBV7-6 and TRBJ1-1, with TRBD1 as a possible D gene (6 bases). Trimming shortened V by 5 bases and J by 0 bases, and 22 bases separated the two germline ends. Germline CDR1 SGHVS, CDR2 FNYEAQ. The CDR3 runs 18 residues. As DNA, the CDR3 is TGTGCCAGCAGCCCCCGAGTGGGGGGGCGCGTAATGAACACTGAAGCTTTCTTT. Its translation: CASSPRVGGRVMNTEAFF. Filled out from reference TRBV7-6 and TRBJ1-1, the complete variable domain reads GAGVSQSPRYKVTKRGQDVALRCDPISGHVSLYWYRQALGQGPEFLTYFNYEAQQDKSGLPNDRFSAERPEGSISTLTIQRTEQRDSAMYRCASSPRVGGRVMNTEAFFGQGTRLTVV.

The chain employs TRBV6-1 and TRBJ1-2; no firm D call. CDR1 MNHNS and CDR2 SASEGT come from the germline V gene. V lost 1 base and J lost 3, with 9 bases in between. This CDR3 has 14 amino acids. CDR3 loop: CASSEVWNYYGYTF. For the CDR3, the DNA is TGTGCCAGCAGTGAAGTTTGGAACTACTATGGCTACACCTTC.

This chain joins TRBV12-2 and TRBJ2-3. TRBV12-2 has pseudogene status. This CDR3 is 15 amino acids long. CDR3 bases: TGTGCAAGTCGCCTAGCGGGGAATCACACAGATACGCAGTATTTT. This encodes CASRLAGNHTDTQYF.

This chain uses TRBV5-5 with TRBJ1-1, with D perhaps matching TRBD1 (5 bases). The germline V gene encodes CDR1 SGHKS and CDR2 YYEKEE (reference sequence). With 5 bases removed from V and 1 base from J, the gap between germline ends came to 9 bases. This CDR3 contains 13 residues. CDR3 sequence: CASRFQGNTEAFF. Written as DNA, the CDR3 is TGTGCCAGCAGATTCCAGGGGAACACTGAAGCTTTCTTT.

The rearrangement links TRBV5-4 to TRBJ1-2, with D uncertain. Trimming took 0 bases from V and 4 from J, leaving 13 bases between them. From germline, CDR1 is SGHNT and CDR2 YYREEE (reference sequence). There are 15 residues in the CDR3. CDR3 nucleotide sequence: TGTGCCAGCAGCTTGGACTTGGAGGGCGGCTATGGCTACACCTTC. This codes for CASSLDLEGGYGYTF.

The genes are TRBV6-6 and TRBJ1-4; no clear D gene. The germline V and J ends were trimmed by 0 bases and 3 bases, with 11 bases remaining between them. Germline CDR1 and CDR2: MNHNY and SVGAGI (reference sequence). CDR3 length equals 16 residues. The CDR3 sequence: CASSYSSAASNEKLFF. CDR3 DNA: TGTGCCAGCAGTTACTCGTCGGCAGCCTCTAATGAAAAACTGTTTTTT.

The chain employs TRBV5-8 and TRBJ2-3; D call uncertain. CDR1 and CDR2 (germline): SGHTS, YDEGEE. The V end lost 0 bases, the J end lost 0 bases, and 5 bases lay between the germline ends. CDR3 length equals 14 residues. The CDR3 DNA follows: TGTGCCAGCAGCTTGGCGCGAAGCACAGATACGCAGTATTTT. Translating it yields CASSLARSTDTQYF. The entire variable domain, with the rest obtained from reference TRBV5-8 and TRBJ2-3, is as follows: EAGVTQSPTHLIKTRGQQATLRCSPISGHTSVYWYQQALGLGLQFLLWYDEGEERNRGNFPPRFSGRQFPNYSSELNVNALELEDSALYLCASSLARSTDTQYFGPGTRLTVL.

V usage is TRBV4-2 and J usage is TRBJ2-3, with TRBD2 matching 11 bases. Germline trimming cut 3 bases from V and 4 bases from J; bases unmatched to any gene: 6. Per the germline V gene, CDR1 is LGHNA and CDR2 is YNFKEQ. This CDR3 contains 16 residues. This chain's CDR3 is CASSHPGTSGADTQYF. The DNA for the CDR3 is TGTGCCAGCAGCCACCCGGGGACTAGCGGCGCAGATACGCAGTATTTT.

This clone was seen a few times. The chain couples TRBV9 to TRBJ2-1; 10 positions match TRBD2. This CDR3 region has 15 residues. V was clipped by 2 bases and J by 6 bases; unmatched bases: 5. Per the germline V gene, CDR1 is SGDLS and CDR2 is YYNGEE. The CDR3 is CASSVTSGELNEQFF. In DNA, the CDR3 is TGTGCCAGCAGCGTCACTAGCGGGGAGCTCAATGAGCAGTTCTTC. The whole variable domain, filled in from reference TRBV9 and TRBJ2-1, reads DSGVTQTPKHLITATGQRVTLRCSPRSGDLSVYWYQQSLDQGLQFLIQYYNGEERAKGNILERFSAQQFPDLHSELNLSSLELGDSALYFCASSVTSGELNEQFFGPGTRLTVL.

This clone was observed a single time. The CDR3 bases are TGTGCCAGCAGGGAGGGCACAGGAGGGTACTATGGCTACACCTTC. Its translation: CASREGTGGYYGYTF. The chain links TRBV2 to TRBJ1-2, with a tentative D call TRBD1 (5 bases). The V and J ends lost 6 bases and 3 bases respectively, with 17 bases between them. Germline lookup yields CDR1 SNHLY and CDR2 FYNNEI. The CDR3 contains 15 residues.